This T cell receptor (beta chain) was retrieved from a study of blood T cell repertoires in COVID-19. Germline CDR1 is SNHLY and CDR2 is FYNNEI. The CDR3 length is 14 residues. J was trimmed by 4 bases and V by 6 bases; bases with no gene match: 7. The protocol was immunoSEQ multiplex PCR, while the TCRdb copy is restricted to in-frame clones and leaves out a portion. This table holds tens of thousands of clones, around 91% found once. The chain couples TRBV2 to TRBJ2-7; the match to TRBD2 covers 9 bases. Sequencing used peripheral blood. This TCR was recovered from a human donor in a cohort sampled during active COVID-19. For the CDR3, the DNA is TGTGCCAGCAGGGTGGCTAGCGGGGCATACGAGCAGTACTTC. Residues: CASRVASGAYEQYF.